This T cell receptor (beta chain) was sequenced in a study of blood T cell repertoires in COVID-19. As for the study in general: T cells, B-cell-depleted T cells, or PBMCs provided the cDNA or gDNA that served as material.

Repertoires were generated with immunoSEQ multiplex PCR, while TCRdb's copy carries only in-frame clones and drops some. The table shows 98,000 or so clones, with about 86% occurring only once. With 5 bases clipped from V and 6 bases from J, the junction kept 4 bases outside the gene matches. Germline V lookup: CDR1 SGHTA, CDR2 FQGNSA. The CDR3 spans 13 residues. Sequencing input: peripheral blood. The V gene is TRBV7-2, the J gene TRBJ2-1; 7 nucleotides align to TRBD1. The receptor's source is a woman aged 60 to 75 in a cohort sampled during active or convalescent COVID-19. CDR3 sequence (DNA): TGTGCCAGCAGCCCCGACAGGGTCAATGAGCAGTTCTTC. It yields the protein CASSPDRVNEQFF.